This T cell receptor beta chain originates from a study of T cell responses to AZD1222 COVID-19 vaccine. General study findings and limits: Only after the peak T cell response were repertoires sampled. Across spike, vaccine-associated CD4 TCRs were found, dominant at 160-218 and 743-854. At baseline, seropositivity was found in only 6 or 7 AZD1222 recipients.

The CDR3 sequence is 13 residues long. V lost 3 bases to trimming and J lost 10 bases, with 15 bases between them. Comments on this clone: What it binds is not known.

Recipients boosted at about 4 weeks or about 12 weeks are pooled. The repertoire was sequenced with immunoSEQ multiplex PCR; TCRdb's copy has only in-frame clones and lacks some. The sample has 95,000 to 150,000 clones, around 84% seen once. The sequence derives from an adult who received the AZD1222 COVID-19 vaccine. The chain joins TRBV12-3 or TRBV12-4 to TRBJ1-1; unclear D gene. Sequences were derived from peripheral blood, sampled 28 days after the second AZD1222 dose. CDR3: CASSFWEGSGAFF. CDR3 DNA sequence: TGTGCCAGCAGTTTCTGGGAGGGTTCGGGAGCTTTCTTT.